Included here is one TCR beta chain sequence, with context. TCRdb keeps only in-frame clones here, not all; method: immunoSEQ multiplex PCR. This sample carries tens of thousands of clones, 85% to 95% of them seen once, and the ten largest clones take roughly 2.3%. The data were obtained in a study of T cells in tuberculosis. Regarding time point: new active TB diagnosis, blood taken before or within 7 days of starting treatment. The source of this sequence is an adult with tuberculosis. The sample consisted of PBMCs, taken at tuberculosis diagnosis.

In DNA, the CDR3 is TGTGCCAGCAGTGTGGGGAGGACAGGGGGGTTCAATGAGCAGTTCTTC. Protein: CASSVGRTGGFNEQFF. The chain is built from TRBV6-1 and TRBJ2-1; 10 positions match TRBD1. The germline V gene has CDR1 MNHNS and CDR2 SASEGT. V lost 4 bases, J lost 6 bases, and 9 bases stayed unmatched. The CDR3 loop spans 16 amino acids.